Listed here are 27 T cell receptor beta chains from one sample, sequenced in a study of Graves' ophthalmopathy and Graves' hyperthyroidism. Amplification from RNA transcripts yielded the TCR beta CDR3 regions. First-round RT-PCR relied on HTBI primers, and a second-round multiplex PCR came next. TCRdb re-analysed the multiplex PCR reads in MiXCR, keeping a single row per CDR3 protein. This sample yields some 520,000 distinct CDR3 sequences, of which approximately 15% are seen a single time; approximately 9.8% belongs to the top ten. Sequencing was done on a sample of blood. The source of these receptors is a woman in her twenties or thirties with Graves' ophthalmopathy.

This clonotype was seen many times. The chain is built from TRBV10-2 and TRBJ1-2, with D maybe TRBD1 (5 bases). This CDR3 has 16 amino acids. Germline CDR1 WSHSY, CDR2 SAAADI. Trimming took off 2 bases at V and 2 bases at J, with 15 bases between the two ends. The CDR3 loop reads CASSEASGRWNYGYTF. CDR3 DNA sequence: TGCGCCAGCAGTGAGGCATCAGGGAGGTGGAACTATGGCTACACCTTC.

This clonotype showed up many times. The CDR3 nucleotides are TGTGCCAGCAGTGCTGTAGCGGGAGTGGGCAAAAACATTCAGTACTTC. It translates to CASSAVAGVGKNIQYF. This chain connects TRBV2 to TRBJ2-4, with 9 bases lining up with TRBD2. Germline CDR1 is SNHLY and CDR2 is FYNNEI. The CDR3 totals 16 residues. With 4 bases clipped from V and 3 bases from J, the junction kept 7 bases outside the gene matches.

The table lists this clonotype with many counts. V usage is TRBV4-1 and J usage is TRBJ2-5, with D unclear. This CDR3 has 15 residues. Deletions cut 1 base from V and 5 bases from J, with 14 bases between. Germline CDR1 MGHRA, CDR2 YSYEKL. The chain's CDR3 is CASSQGVGNWETQYF. Here the CDR3 DNA reads TGCGCCAGCAGCCAAGGTGTAGGGAATTGGGAGACCCAGTACTTC.

This clonotype was detected many times. The chain carries TRBV30 and TRBJ1-6; D is unresolved. The length of the CDR3 is 13 residues. Trimming removed 0 bases from V and 4 bases from J, with 4 bases in between. The germline V gene has CDR1 GTSNPN and CDR2 SVGIG (reference sequence). The CDR3 region has the DNA TGTGCCTGGAGTGTAGGATATAATTCACCCCTCCACTTT. It is translated as CAWSVGYNSPLHF.

This clonotype was found many times. The chain recombines TRBV6-2 or TRBV6-3 with TRBJ1-5; D may be TRBD1 (6 bases). CDR3 length: 18 residues. The V and J ends lost 2 bases and 0 bases respectively, with 17 bases between them. Germline CDR1 reads MNHEY; CDR2 reads SVGEGT. CDR3 nucleotide sequence: TGTGCCAGCAGTTACACCTACCGACAGGAGTATAGCAATCAGCCCCAGCATTTT. The encoded protein is CASSYTYRQEYSNQPQHF.

This clonotype was recorded many times. This chain joins TRBV6-1 and TRBJ1-6, with no clear D. CDR1 is MNHNS, CDR2 SASEGT, per germline. V shed 6 bases and J shed 5 bases, with 14 bases lying between them. The CDR3 is 15 amino acids. The CDR3 DNA sequence: TGTGCCAGCAGCTTGAGCCAGTTGGATAATTCACCCCTCCACTTT. It yields the protein CASSLSQLDNSPLHF.

In this sample, this clonotype turned up many times. The chain has TRBV6-1 and TRBJ1-1, with a possible D match to TRBD1 (6 bases). The V end lost 0 bases, the J end lost 5 bases, and 10 bases lay between the germline ends. The CDR3 totals 14 residues. The V gene's germline CDR1 is MNHNS and CDR2 SASEGT. CDR3 DNA: TGTGCCAGCAGTGAAGCCGGGACAATTACTGAAGCTTTCTTT. Amino acid sequence: CASSEAGTITEAFF.

The table lists this clonotype with many counts. The chain couples TRBV5-1 to TRBJ1-6; the D is unclear. This CDR3 contains 14 residues. CDR1 is SGHRS and CDR2 is YFSETQ in the germline V gene. The ends were cut back, 4 bases at V and 6 bases at J, with 11 bases in the middle. DNA for the CDR3: TGCGCCAGCAGCCGACGCCAATCTAATTCACCCCTCCACTTT. Translated, it gives CASSRRQSNSPLHF.

The table lists this clonotype with many counts. The gene calls are TRBV12-3 or TRBV12-4 and TRBJ1-2; no definite D call. This CDR3 comprises 13 residues. V was cut by 3 bases and J by 4 bases, with 9 bases left in between. The CDR3: CASSFYKLYGYTF. Here the CDR3 DNA reads TGTGCCAGCAGTTTCTACAAACTCTATGGCTACACCTTC.

The V call is TRBV30, the J call TRBJ2-2; D not certain. V lost 0 bases and J 7 bases, leaving 9 bases between the germline ends. Germline V CDR1 and CDR2: GTSNPN, SVGIG (reference sequence). This CDR3 spans 13 amino acids. The CDR3 DNA sequence: TGTGCCTGGAGTGTACAGTGGGACGGGGAGCTGTTTTTT. Translating gives CAWSVQWDGELFF.

The genes are TRBV7-2 and TRBJ1-2; D unclear. Germline-derived CDR1 and CDR2 are SGHTA and FQGNSA. Between the trimmed V and J ends, which lost 1 base and 4 bases, there was a span of 10 bases. The CDR3 is made up of 14 amino acids. The CDR3 nucleotides read TGTGCCAGCAGCTTAGGGAGACAAAGCTATGGCTACACCTTC. Its protein product is CASSLGRQSYGYTF.

The chain joins TRBV3-1 to TRBJ2-7, with D unclear. V was clipped by 4 bases and J by 0 bases, with 13 bases between them. CDR1 LGHDT and CDR2 YNNKEL come from the germline V gene (reference sequence). This CDR3 contains 15 residues. The CDR3 DNA is TGTGCCAGCAGCCCGACGCCTTTAAGCTCCTACGAGCAGTACTTC. It translates to CASSPTPLSSYEQYF.

This clonotype was counted at least ten times. The CDR3 DNA follows: TGTGCCAGCAGTGAAGTTGGGGGCACCGGGGAGCTGTTTTTT. Protein sequence: CASSEVGGTGELFF. The rearrangement uses TRBV6-1 and TRBJ2-2; perhaps D is TRBD1 or TRBD2 (5 bases each). Germline values: CDR1 MNHNS, CDR2 SASEGT. The CDR3 is 14 amino acids. V lost 1 base, J lost 4 bases, and 7 bases lay in between.

The sample holds many counts of this clonotype. V and J are TRBV6-1 and TRBJ1-2, with D maybe TRBD1 (6 bases). V lost 8 bases and J lost 4, with 23 bases in between. This CDR3 comprises 16 residues. The germline CDR1 and CDR2 sequences are MNHNS and SASEGT. CDR3 bases: TGTGCCAGCTCCATCCTAGAGATGGGGGCGATCTATGGCTACACCTTC. This translates into CASSILEMGAIYGYTF.

This clonotype was seen at least ten times. The rearrangement uses TRBV11-2 and TRBJ1-1; no clear D. CDR3 length: 13 residues. Trimming pared 6 bases from V and 1 base from J, leaving 9 bases between. In germline, CDR1 is SGHAT, CDR2 FQNNGV. The CDR3 here is CASRGGRNTEAFF. In nucleotides, the CDR3 is TGTGCCAGCAGGGGTGGAAGGAACACTGAAGCTTTCTTT.

The chain is built from TRBV7-9 and TRBJ1-3; D gene unclear. V was clipped by 0 bases and J by 4 bases, with 7 bases between them. This CDR3 region has 14 residues. Germline V gene sequence: CDR1 SEHNR, CDR2 FQNEAQ (reference sequence). CDR3 nucleotides: TGTGCCAGCAGCTTAGCGGGGATGGGAAACACCATATATTTT. This translates into CASSLAGMGNTIYF.

This clonotype has a count of ten or more. The CDR3 protein is CASSAHSYSNNSPLHF. As DNA, the CDR3 is TGTGCCAGCAGCGCACACAGTTATTCGAATAATTCACCCCTCCACTTT. The genes are TRBV7-8 and TRBJ1-6; D is unclear. CDR3 size: 16 residues. The germline V gene has CDR1 SGHVS and CDR2 FQNEAQ. V was shortened by 5 bases and J by 5 bases, with 16 bases between the two germline ends.

This clonotype showed up just a few times. This chain joins TRBV2 and TRBJ2-7; no clear D gene. The CDR3 is 13 amino acids. Trimming took off 2 bases at V and 5 bases at J, with 10 bases between the two ends. In germline, CDR1 is SNHLY, CDR2 FYNNEI. The CDR3 loop is CASSERSQNEQYF. The DNA for the CDR3 is TGTGCCAGCAGTGAAAGGAGTCAGAACGAGCAGTACTTC.

The chain combines TRBV5-1 with TRBJ1-2; 9 bases agree with TRBD1. The V and J ends lost 4 bases and 7 bases, in that order; junction bases with no gene match: 8. CDR3 size: 14 residues. Germline CDR1 SGHRS, CDR2 YFSETQ. DNA for the CDR3: TGCGCCAGCAGCCAAGACCCGGGACAGGGTGGCTACACCTTC. Amino acid sequence: CASSQDPGQGGYTF.

This clonotype was seen many times. This chain uses TRBV11-2 with TRBJ2-7, with D hard to call. CDR1 SGHAT and CDR2 FQNNGV come from the germline V gene. V shed 7 bases and J shed 2 bases, with 18 bases lying between them. This CDR3 has 15 amino acids. Here the CDR3 reads CASTLGRAVTYEQYF. The CDR3 region has the DNA TGTGCCAGCACCCTGGGTCGGGCAGTTACCTACGAGCAGTACTTC.

This clonotype has ten or more counts. This rearrangement joins TRBV28 to TRBJ2-5; 7 bases are a match to TRBD2. Germline-derived CDR1 and CDR2 are MDHEN and SYDVKM. The CDR3 is made up of 14 amino acids. The J segment lost 10 bases and the V segment lost 5 bases, leaving 13 bases of the junction unmatched. CDR3 loop: CASSILGLGQGQYF. The CDR3 nucleotides are TGTGCCAGCAGTATTCTAGGACTAGGCCAAGGCCAGTACTTC.

This clonotype appeared a few times. This sequence joins TRBV6-5 and TRBJ2-5; D call uncertain. CDR3 length equals 16 residues. Deletions cut 2 bases from V and 5 bases from J, with 18 bases between. Per the germline V gene, CDR1 is MNHEY and CDR2 is SVGAGI. The CDR3 DNA sequence: TGTGCCAGCAGTTACCCGCCGGGTGGCTCTGGGGAGACCCAGTACTTC. Translated, it gives CASSYPPGGSGETQYF.

This clonotype was counted ten times or more. The genes are TRBV28 and TRBJ2-4; D may be TRBD2 (5 bases). This CDR3 region has 20 residues. With 5 bases removed from V and 0 bases from J, the gap between germline ends came to 26 bases. Per germline, CDR1 MDHEN and CDR2 SYDVKM. The CDR3 sequence: CASSHSWAGLPLLAKNIQYF. Here the CDR3 DNA reads TGTGCCAGCAGTCACTCTTGGGCGGGCCTACCATTACTAGCCAAAAACATTCAGTACTTC.

V is TRBV6-1 and J is TRBJ1-2, with 8 bases matching TRBD1. CDR3 size: 14 residues. From germline, CDR1 is MNHNS and CDR2 SASEGT. Trimming removed 3 bases from V and 3 bases from J; junction bases left unmatched: 3. CDR3 protein: CASSDDRGYYGYTF. The CDR3 coding sequence is TGTGCCAGCAGTGATGACAGGGGATACTATGGCTACACCTTC.

With regard to this clonotype: Lacking the conserved final phenylalanine or tryptophan, this CDR3 likely reflects a read error. The chain recombines TRBV11-2 with TRBJ1-3; the match to TRBD1 covers 9 bases. V shed 4 bases, J shed 3 bases, and the junction held 4 bases outside the gene matches. CDR3 length: 15 residues. Germline V gene sequence: CDR1 SGHAT, CDR2 FQNNGV. CDR3 nucleotides: TGTGCCAGCAGCTCCCTGACAGGGGGTGGAAACACCATATATTAT. Translating it yields CASSSLTGGGNTIYY.

At least ten counts were recorded for this clonotype. The chain has TRBV12-5 and TRBJ1-2; tentative D call: TRBD1 (5 bases). The CDR3 contains 14 residues. V lost 0 bases to trimming and J lost 4 bases, with 9 bases between them. Germline CDR1 and CDR2: LGHNT and FRNRAP. The CDR3 coding sequence is TGTGCTAGTGGTTTGGTAAGACAGAGCTATGGCTACACCTTC. Amino acid sequence: CASGLVRQSYGYTF.

The rearrangement links TRBV3-1 to TRBJ1-2; D is unresolved. V lost 0 bases and J 3 bases, leaving 8 bases between the germline ends. The CDR3 has 14 residues. Germline loops: CDR1 LGHDT, CDR2 YNNKEL (reference sequence). Here the CDR3 DNA reads TGTGCCAGCAGCCAAGACTTTGGTTACTATGGCTACACCTTC. This codes for CASSQDFGYYGYTF.